The 20 T cell receptor beta chains listed next were all sequenced from one sample in a study of T cell clusters in autoimmune cytopenias. TRB amplification used approximately 0.25 ug of peripheral blood genomic DNA. One tube held mixed TRB-A and TRB-B primer pools for touch-down PCR. TCRdb re-called the multiplex PCR reads, yielding one record per CDR3 amino acid sequence without DNA. The clone table shows a few thousand distinct CDR3 sequences, with the ten largest holding about 15%. This sample also appeared in a second study, on T cell repertoires in aging, cancer and after chemotherapy.

The specimen was peripheral blood. Receptors were obtained from a human donor in good health.

This clonotype is deemed large by its frequency. The chain employs TRBV29-1 and TRBJ2-2; with no DNA, the TCRdb D assignment of TRBD1 cannot be verified. The CDR3 has 14 amino acids. Germline V gives CDR1 SQVTM, CDR2 ANQGSEA. The CDR3: CSVKGGISTGELFF.

CDR3 sequence reads: CASSSGSEAFF. The rearrangement uses TRBV6-5 and TRBJ1-1. The CDR3 is made up of 11 amino acids. Per the germline V gene, CDR1 is MNHEY and CDR2 is SVGAGI.

The V and J genes are TRBV6-5 and TRBJ2-1; TCRdb outputs TRBD1, but without DNA this stays unchecked. Germline values: CDR1 MNHEY, CDR2 SVGAGI. The CDR3 totals 13 residues. The CDR3 here is CASSGPGGNEQFF.

The CDR3 loop reads CASTQQVNTEAFF. The rearrangement uses TRBV7-9 and TRBJ1-1; there is no DNA to check the TCRdb D call of TRBD1. In germline, CDR1 is SEHNR, CDR2 FQNEAQ (reference sequence). CDR3 length equals 13 residues.

The chain combines TRBV6-6 with TRBJ1-4; the TCRdb D gene call, TRBD1, has no DNA to confirm it. Germline-derived CDR1 and CDR2 are MNHNY and SVGAGI (reference sequence). The CDR3 extends over 16 amino acids. This CDR3 reads CASSYPTTGRNEKLFF.

Judged by frequency, this clonotype is medium-sized. V and J are TRBV27 and TRBJ2-1; TCRdb's assignment of TRBD2 cannot be checked, as there is no DNA. The CDR3 consists of 14 residues. Germline CDR1 and CDR2: MNHEY and SMNVEV (reference sequence). The CDR3: CASSVGLAIDEQFF.

This clonotype is labeled medium-sized based on frequency. The V call is TRBV19, the J call TRBJ1-2; TCRdb designates TRBD1, a call that cannot be tested without DNA. From germline, CDR1 is LNHDA and CDR2 SQIVND (reference sequence). The CDR3 totals 14 residues. The CDR3 here is CASSIDRSAGGYTF.

This clonotype is classed as medium-sized by frequency. This rearrangement joins TRBV5-4 to TRBJ2-5; the D gene TCRdb calls, TRBD1, cannot be checked with no DNA. The CDR3 totals 13 residues. Germline CDR1 reads SGHNT; CDR2 reads YYREEE (reference sequence). CDR3 sequence: CASSPDSQETQYF.

The chain uses TRBV27 and TRBJ1-1. CDR1 MNHEY and CDR2 SMNVEV come from the germline V gene (reference sequence). The CDR3 has 16 residues. The CDR3: CASRSPPGLTHTEAFF.

The chain has TRBV11-1 and TRBJ1-6. The CDR3 runs 12 residues. Germline lookup yields CDR1 SGHAT and CDR2 FQDESV (reference sequence). The CDR3 protein is CASGTNNSPLHF. Complete variable domain (other parts from reference TRBV11-1 and TRBJ1-6): EAEVAQSPRYKITEKSQAVAFWCDPISGHATLYWYRQILGQGPELLVQFQDESVVDDSQLPKDRFSAERLKGVDSTLKIQPAELGDSAMYLCASGTNNSPLHFGNGTRLTVT.

Frequency places this clonotype as medium-sized. This rearrangement joins TRBV19 to TRBJ1-1; checking the TCRdb D call of TRBD1 is not possible without DNA. CDR1 and CDR2 (germline): LNHDA, SQIVND (reference sequence). The CDR3 has 14 amino acids. CDR3 residues: CASSIDRGGTEAFF.

This sequence joins TRBV20-1 and TRBJ1-1. This CDR3 has 14 amino acids. Germline CDR1 reads DFQATT; CDR2 reads SNEGSKA (reference sequence). The CDR3 spells CSARDPRMNTEAFF.

The chain uses TRBV6-1 and TRBJ2-5; TCRdb's D gene call, TRBD1, goes unchecked for lack of DNA. The CDR3 has 14 amino acids. Germline loops: CDR1 MNHNS, CDR2 SASEGT. CDR3 sequence: CASIWGGVQETQYF.

The chain combines TRBV30 with TRBJ1-2; the TCRdb call, TRBD1, lacks DNA for checking. This CDR3 is built from 14 residues. In germline, CDR1 is GTSNPN, CDR2 SVGIG (reference sequence). CDR3 residues: CAYVRTGKDYGYTF.

This rearrangement joins TRBV5-1 to TRBJ2-3; TCRdb calls TRBD2, which cannot be checked without DNA. The CDR3 sequence is 16 residues long. Per germline, CDR1 SGHRS and CDR2 YFSETQ. The CDR3 loop reads CASSLGLAGFTDTQYF.

This chain uses TRBV7-9 with TRBJ1-1; the D call of TRBD1 rests on TCRdb alone, since no DNA is present to check it. Per the germline V gene, CDR1 is SEHNR and CDR2 is FQNEAQ (reference sequence). The length of the CDR3 is 14 residues. This CDR3 is CASSSPRLGREAFF. The full variable domain, completed using reference TRBV7-9 and TRBJ1-1, is DTGVSQNPRHKITKRGQNVTFRCDPISEHNRLYWYRQTLGQGPEFLTYFQNEAQLEKSRLLSDRFSAERPKGSFSTLEIQRTEQGDSAMYLCASSSPRLGREAFFGQGTRLTVV.

This clonotype registers medium-sized by frequency. The rearrangement links TRBV5-6 to TRBJ2-2; TCRdb's D call of TRBD1 is untestable without DNA. In germline, CDR1 is SGHDT, CDR2 YYEEEE. The CDR3 covers 17 residues. CDR3 in amino acids: CASSSTRWGRHTGELFF.

This chain connects TRBV5-1 to TRBJ2-1; TCRdb designates TRBD1, a call that cannot be tested without DNA. Germline loops: CDR1 SGHRS, CDR2 YFSETQ. This CDR3 contains 15 residues. CDR3 sequence: CASSLGGQSYNEQFF.

Measured by frequency, this clonotype is medium-sized. The chain has TRBV6-5 and TRBJ2-5; the TCRdb D gene call, TRBD1, has no DNA to confirm it. CDR1 MNHEY and CDR2 SVGAGI come from the germline V gene. The CDR3 spans 16 residues. This chain's CDR3 is CASSYDGTEVYETQYF.

The J gene is TRBJ1-1, the V gene TRBV27; TCRdb calls TRBD1, which cannot be checked without DNA. The V gene's germline CDR1 is MNHEY and CDR2 SMNVEV (reference sequence). The CDR3 is 13 residues long. The CDR3 spells CASSLTLGTEAFF.